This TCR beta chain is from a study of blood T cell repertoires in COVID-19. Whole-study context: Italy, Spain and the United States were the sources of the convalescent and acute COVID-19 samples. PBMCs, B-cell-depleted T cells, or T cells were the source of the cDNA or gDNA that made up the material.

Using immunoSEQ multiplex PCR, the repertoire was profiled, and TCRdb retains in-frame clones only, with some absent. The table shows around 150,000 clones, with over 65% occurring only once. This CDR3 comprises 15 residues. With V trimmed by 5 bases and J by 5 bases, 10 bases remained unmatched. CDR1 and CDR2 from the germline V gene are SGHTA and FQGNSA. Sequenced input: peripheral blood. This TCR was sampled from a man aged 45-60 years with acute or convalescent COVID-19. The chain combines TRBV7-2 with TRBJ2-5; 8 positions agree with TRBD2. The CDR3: CASSTAGVLRETQYF. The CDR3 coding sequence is TGTGCCAGCAGCACAGCGGGGGTCCTCAGGGAGACCCAGTACTTC.